The 5 T cell receptor beta chains below were found in one sample sequenced in a study of shared clonotypes between healthy human individuals. TCRdb's table, derived via immunoSEQ multiplex PCR, lists solely in-frame clones and lacks some. The sample includes around 2.5 million clones, roughly 93% seen only once; the top ten take about 0.39%. What was sequenced was naive CD4+ T cells from PBMCs. The subset was: CD45RA+ positively selected. The source is a man younger than 35 in good health. Some clones in this sample may be carry-over from other donors' samples.

Only a few counts were recorded for this clone. The identical CDR3 is also encoded by other nucleotide sequences in the sample. The chain uses TRBV29-1 and TRBJ1-2; D gene unclear. CDR1 is SQVTM and CDR2 is ANQGSEA in the germline V gene. V lost 7 bases and J 2 bases, leaving 8 bases between the germline ends. The CDR3 covers 11 residues. For the CDR3, the DNA is TGCAGCGGAGGTTCGAACTATGGCTACACCTTC. The encoded protein is CSGGSNYGYTF.

The rearrangement links TRBV5-1 to TRBJ2-6; 7 bases agree with TRBD1. With V trimmed by 7 bases and J by 2 bases, 3 bases remained unmatched. The CDR3 length is 14 residues. Germline CDR1 is SGHRS and CDR2 is YFSETQ. CDR3 sequence reads: CASEQGTGANVLTF. In DNA form, the CDR3 reads TGCGCCAGCGAACAGGGGACTGGGGCCAACGTCCTGACTTTC.

The chain couples TRBV5-1 to TRBJ2-3, with 9 bases fitting TRBD1. This CDR3 region has 15 residues. The V segment lost 2 bases and the J segment 2 bases; nucleotides outside the gene matches: 3. Germline V gene data show CDR1 as SGHRS and CDR2 as YFSETQ. The CDR3 DNA is TGCGCCAGCAGCTTCCGGACAGGGGCCACAGATACGCAGTATTTT. Protein: CASSFRTGATDTQYF.

V and J are TRBV27 and TRBJ2-7, with a tentative D call TRBD2 (5 bases). Germline CDR1 MNHEY, CDR2 SMNVEV (reference sequence). The CDR3 length is 14 residues. V lost 2 bases and J lost 5, with 13 bases in between. The CDR3 region has the DNA TGTGCCAGCAGTTTACGGGATAGCGTCAACGAGCAGTACTTC. Translated, it gives CASSLRDSVNEQYF.

This clone was observed a single time. The gene calls are TRBV13 and TRBJ2-4; 7 bases are a match to TRBD1. CDR3 length: 14 residues. The germline gives CDR1 PRHDT, CDR2 FYEKMQ (reference sequence). Germline trimming cut 5 bases from V and 2 bases from J; bases unmatched to any gene: 3. The CDR3 spells CASSLQGSKNIQYF. Written as DNA, the CDR3 is TGTGCCAGCAGCCTACAGGGGTCCAAAAACATTCAGTACTTC.